This T cell receptor beta chain was found in a study of blood T cell repertoires in COVID-19. The wider study: Specimens from acute and convalescent COVID-19 originated in the United States, Italy and Spain. T cells, B-cell-depleted T cells, or PBMCs supplied cDNA or gDNA.

In the original analysis: Amplification from reference gene primers served as the basis for estimated nucleated cell counts. Generated by immunoSEQ multiplex PCR, the TCRdb table keeps only in-frame clones and is missing some. V, J and clone size were drawn from that table, and D and trimming were deduced from the DNA. Of tens of thousands of clones listed, roughly 90% were seen once; the top ten hold 20% to 25%. V was shortened by 4 bases and J by 6 bases, with 13 bases between the two germline ends. CDR3 size: 12 residues. The germline CDR1 and CDR2 sequences are SQVTM and ANQGSEA. This sequence originates from a woman aged 45 to 65 with active or convalescent COVID-19. Sequencing was carried out using peripheral blood. This chain uses TRBV29-1 with TRBJ2-7; no firm D call. The CDR3 DNA sequence: TGCAGCGTTGTGAGGAATGGCGGCGAGCAGTACTTC. Encoded protein: CSVVRNGGEQYF.